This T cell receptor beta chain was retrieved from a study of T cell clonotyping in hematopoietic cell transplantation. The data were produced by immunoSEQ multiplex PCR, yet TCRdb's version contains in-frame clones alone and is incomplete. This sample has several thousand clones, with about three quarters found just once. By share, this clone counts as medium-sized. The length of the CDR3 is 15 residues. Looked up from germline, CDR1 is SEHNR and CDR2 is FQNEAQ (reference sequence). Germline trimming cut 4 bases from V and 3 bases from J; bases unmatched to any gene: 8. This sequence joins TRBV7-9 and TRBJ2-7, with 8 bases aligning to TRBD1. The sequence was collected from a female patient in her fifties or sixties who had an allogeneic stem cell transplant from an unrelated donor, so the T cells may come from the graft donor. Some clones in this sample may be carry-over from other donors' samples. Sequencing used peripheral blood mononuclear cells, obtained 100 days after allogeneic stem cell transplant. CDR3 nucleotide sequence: TGTGCCAGCAGCTCCCTAGACAGGGGAGACTACGAGCAGTACTTC. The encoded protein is CASSSLDRGDYEQYF.